Below, one T cell receptor beta chain is given with its context. Clones were read by immunoSEQ multiplex PCR, and TCRdb kept only the in-frame ones, dropping some. The table has fewer than 80,000 clones, roughly 93% seen once. The data derive from a study of siplizumab effects on memory and regulatory T cells. The germline V gene encodes CDR1 SGDLS and CDR2 YYNGEE. The ends lost 3 bases at V and 2 bases at J; junction bases unmatched: 4. This CDR3 comprises 15 residues. The chain carries TRBV9 and TRBJ2-3; 9 bases fit TRBD2. The sample taken for sequencing was CD8+ T cells sorted from blood. The source of this sequence is a human donor in good health. The CDR3 sequence: CASSGRLADTDTQYF. The DNA of the CDR3 is TGTGCCAGCAGCGGGCGACTAGCGGACACAGATACGCAGTATTTT.